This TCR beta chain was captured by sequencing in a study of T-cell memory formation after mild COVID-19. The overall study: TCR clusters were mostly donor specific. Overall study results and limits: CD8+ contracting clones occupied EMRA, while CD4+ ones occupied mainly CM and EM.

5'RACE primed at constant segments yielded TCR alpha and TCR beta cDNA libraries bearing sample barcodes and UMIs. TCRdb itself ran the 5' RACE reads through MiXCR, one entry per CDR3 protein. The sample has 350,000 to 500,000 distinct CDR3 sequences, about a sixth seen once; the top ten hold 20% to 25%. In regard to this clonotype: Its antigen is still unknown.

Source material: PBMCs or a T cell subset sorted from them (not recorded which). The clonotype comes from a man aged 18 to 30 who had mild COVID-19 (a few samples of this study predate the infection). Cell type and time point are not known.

The CDR3 sequence: CASSLDLGRLETQYF. CDR3 sequence (DNA): TGTGCCAGCAGCTTAGATCTCGGACGGCTGGAGACCCAGTACTTC. The rearrangement links TRBV11-3 to TRBJ2-5; D gene unclear. CDR3 length: 15 residues. CDR1 is SGHNT and CDR2 is YENEEA in the germline V gene. The germline V and J ends were trimmed by 0 bases and 5 bases, with 13 bases remaining between them. The variable domain in full, completed from reference TRBV11-3 and TRBJ2-5, reads EAGVVQSPRYKIIEKKQPVAFWCNPISGHNTLYWYLQNLGQGPELLIRYENEEAVDDSQLPKDRFSAERLKGVDSTLKIQPAELGDSAVYLCASSLDLGRLETQYFGPGTRLLVL.